A single sample is the source of the 21 T cell receptor beta chains below, sequenced in a study of blood T cell repertoires in COVID-19. Profiled with immunoSEQ multiplex PCR; TCRdb holds only in-frame clones, not every one. The table records over 250,000 clones, under 95% of them present only once. Sequencing input: PBMCs or T cells enriched from blood (not recorded which). The source is a man aged 55-75 years who had recovered from COVID-19.

This sequence joins TRBV5-6 and TRBJ1-6; 8 positions agree with TRBD1. The V gene's germline CDR1 is SGHDT and CDR2 YYEEEE. After removal of 4 bases from V and 1 base from J, the junction contained 7 bases not matched to a gene. The CDR3 has 17 residues. The CDR3 here is CASSPRTGWSYNSPLHF. CDR3 in DNA: TGTGCCAGCAGCCCCAGGACAGGGTGGTCCTATAATTCACCCCTCCACTTT.

The genes are TRBV9 and TRBJ2-1; TRBD2 matches 7 bases. Germline V lookup: CDR1 SGDLS, CDR2 YYNGEE. This CDR3 has 16 amino acids. Losses at the gene ends were 1 base for V and 2 bases for J; bases not matched to a gene: 6. The CDR3 loop reads CASSVLWEGTYNEQFF. CDR3 bases: TGTGCCAGCAGCGTATTGTGGGAGGGCACCTACAATGAGCAGTTCTTC.

The V call is TRBV5-1, the J call TRBJ1-1; D gene unclear. CDR3 length: 16 amino acids. The V gene lost 0 bases and the J gene lost 1 base, with 13 bases spanning the gap. CDR1 is SGHRS and CDR2 is YFSETQ in the germline V gene. The CDR3: CASSLDRHGGNTEAFF. For the CDR3, the DNA is TGCGCCAGCAGCTTGGACCGTCACGGCGGGAACACTGAAGCTTTCTTT.

The chain couples TRBV19 to TRBJ1-2; D might be TRBD1 (5 bases). CDR1 is LNHDA and CDR2 is SQIVND in the germline V gene (reference sequence). V gave up 0 bases and J gave up 8 bases, with 13 bases separating them. The length of the CDR3 is 14 residues. Here the CDR3 reads CASSIDRQIGGYTF. As DNA, the CDR3 is TGTGCCAGTAGTATAGATAGACAGATAGGAGGCTACACCTTC.

The rearrangement uses TRBV25-1 and TRBJ1-1; weak D call: TRBD1 (6 bases). The ends were cut back, 2 bases at V and 11 bases at J, with 15 bases in the middle. The CDR3 contains 13 residues. Per germline, CDR1 MGHDK and CDR2 SYGVNS. The CDR3 region is CASSEGTTGRAFF. The CDR3 nucleotides read TGTGCCAGCAGTGAAGGGACAACCGGGAGGGCTTTCTTT.

The J gene is TRBJ1-2, the V gene TRBV4-1; the match to TRBD1 covers 7 bases. CDR3 size: 16 residues. In germline, CDR1 is MGHRA, CDR2 YSYEKL. The trim removed 1 base at V and 3 bases at J, leaving 8 bases unmatched. CDR3 region: CASSQVTDRRDYGYTF. Here the CDR3 DNA reads TGCGCCAGCAGCCAAGTTACGGACAGGCGGGACTATGGCTACACCTTC.

The rearrangement uses TRBV2 and TRBJ2-2; 13 positions agree with TRBD2. The CDR3 runs 17 residues. With V trimmed by 1 base and J by 7 bases, 6 bases remained unmatched. Germline loops: CDR1 SNHLY, CDR2 FYNNEI. This CDR3 is CASSEELAGGPIGELFF. The CDR3, as DNA: TGTGCCAGCAGTGAAGAACTAGCGGGGGGGCCAATCGGGGAGCTGTTTTTT.

The table lists this clone with a count of one. This chain joins TRBV2 and TRBJ1-6, with D perhaps matching TRBD1 (5 bases). The CDR3 is 15 amino acids. Trimming cost V 8 bases and J 7 bases, with 18 bases left between them. Germline V lookup: CDR1 SNHLY, CDR2 FYNNEI. The chain's CDR3 is CASRRMGRENSPLHF. In DNA, the CDR3 is TGTGCCAGCCGAAGAATGGGGCGGGAGAATTCACCCCTCCACTTT.

V usage is TRBV5-1 and J usage is TRBJ1-2, with 8 bases matching TRBD1. The CDR3 has 16 residues. The germline gives CDR1 SGHRS, CDR2 YFSETQ. V dropped 4 bases and J dropped 4; count of bases not matched to a gene: 12. Here the CDR3 reads CASSLNRQGSVYGYTF. CDR3 bases: TGCGCCAGCAGCCTCAACCGACAGGGGAGTGTCTATGGCTACACCTTC.

The gene calls are TRBV19 and TRBJ2-3, with a possible D match to TRBD1 (5 bases). Germline assignment: CDR1 LNHDA and CDR2 SQIVND (reference sequence). CDR3 length: 13 residues. With 6 bases removed from V and 1 base from J, the gap between germline ends came to 8 bases. CDR3 region: CASSRRGTDTQYF. The CDR3 DNA sequence: TGTGCCAGTAGCCGCAGGGGCACAGATACGCAGTATTTT.

The chain joins TRBV29-1 to TRBJ2-3; no clear D. V was cut by 1 base and J by 0 bases, with 8 bases left in between. CDR3 length: 14 amino acids. CDR1 and CDR2 (germline): SQVTM, ANQGSEA. The CDR3 sequence: CSVEVRSSTDTQYF. The CDR3 DNA follows: TGCAGCGTTGAAGTGCGGAGTAGCACAGATACGCAGTATTTT.

The chain carries TRBV18 and TRBJ2-3; 8 nucleotides line up with TRBD1. This CDR3 is built from 15 residues. The V gene end was trimmed by 1 base and the J gene end by 6 bases; junction bases not matched to a gene: 6. Per germline, CDR1 KGHSH and CDR2 LQKENI. The CDR3 loop is CASSPRTGGTDTQYF. The CDR3 region has the DNA TGTGCCAGCTCACCACGCACAGGGGGGACCGATACGCAGTATTTT.

The rearrangement links TRBV9 to TRBJ2-3; D gene ambiguous. This CDR3 comprises 15 residues. V lost 1 base and J lost 0, with 9 bases in between. Germline V gene sequence: CDR1 SGDLS, CDR2 YYNGEE. CDR3 DNA sequence: TGTGCCAGCAGCGTAAGATCCGGGAGCACAGATACGCAGTATTTT. This gives the protein CASSVRSGSTDTQYF.

V gene TRBV7-5 combines with J gene TRBJ1-5; the table's D call TRBD1 went unverified against the DNA. TRBV7-5 is described as a pseudogene. This CDR3 region has 16 residues. The CDR3 region is CARSLGQKLPNQPQHF. The DNA for the CDR3 is TGTGCCAGAAGCTTAGGACAGAAACTACCTAATCAGCCCCAGCATTTT.

The chain is built from TRBV27 and TRBJ2-1; D unclear. The CDR3 is 15 amino acids. CDR1 is MNHEY and CDR2 is SMNVEV in the germline V gene (reference sequence). The V end was cut by 6 bases, the J end by 0 bases, with 12 bases between. DNA of the CDR3: TGTGCCAGCAGACGAATGTATAGCTCCTACAATGAGCAGTTCTTC. Amino acids: CASRRMYSSYNEQFF.

The rearrangement uses TRBV18 and TRBJ2-7; 7 bases agree with TRBD1. CDR1 is KGHSH and CDR2 is LQKENI in the germline V gene. The CDR3 length is 16 residues. The trim removed 0 bases at V and 6 bases at J, leaving 11 bases unmatched. CDR3 in amino acids: CASSPPSGQNIFEQYF. Written as DNA, the CDR3 is TGTGCCAGCTCACCACCGTCGGGACAGAATATCTTCGAGCAGTACTTC.

The gene calls are TRBV5-1 and TRBJ2-6, with 10 bases fitting TRBD1. This CDR3 has 18 amino acids. Germline loops: CDR1 SGHRS, CDR2 YFSETQ. V shed 4 bases and J 0 bases; nucleotides not matched to a gene: 7. The chain's CDR3 is CASSPRDRGASGANVLTF. The CDR3, as DNA: TGCGCCAGCAGCCCCCGGGACAGGGGTGCCTCTGGGGCCAACGTCCTGACTTTC.

This chain links TRBV5-1 with TRBJ2-3; D perhaps matches TRBD2 (6 bases). Germline V lookup: CDR1 SGHRS, CDR2 YFSETQ. Between the trimmed V and J ends, which lost 0 bases and 1 base, there was a span of 12 bases. The CDR3 extends over 16 amino acids. This chain's CDR3 is CASSLVGGKGTDTQYF. The DNA for the CDR3 is TGCGCCAGCAGCTTGGTCGGGGGAAAGGGCACAGATACGCAGTATTTT.

The rearrangement links TRBV11-3 to TRBJ2-7, with 12 bases identical to TRBD2. This CDR3 is 15 amino acids long. With 2 bases clipped from V and 5 bases from J, the junction kept 4 bases outside the gene matches. Germline lookup yields CDR1 SGHNT and CDR2 YENEEA. The CDR3 coding sequence is TGTGCCAGCAGCTTAAGACTAGCGGGAGAAAACGAGCAGTACTTC. Amino acid sequence: CASSLRLAGENEQYF. The full variable domain, rest sourced from reference TRBV11-3 and TRBJ2-7, is EAGVVQSPRYKIIEKKQPVAFWCNPISGHNTLYWYLQNLGQGPELLIRYENEEAVDDSQLPKDRFSAERLKGVDSTLKIQPAELGDSAVYLCASSLRLAGENEQYFGPGTRLTVT.

The chain carries TRBV19 and TRBJ2-7, with 7 bases lining up with TRBD1. Germline V CDR1 and CDR2: LNHDA, SQIVND (reference sequence). The CDR3 length is 14 residues. V trimming: 6 bases; J trimming: 1 base; junction bases outside the gene matches: 6. The CDR3 sequence: CASSGQVSSYEQYF. CDR3 nucleotides: TGTGCCAGTAGCGGACAGGTATCATCCTACGAGCAGTACTTC.

The chain is built from TRBV5-1 and TRBJ2-2; D is undetermined. Germline V gene data show CDR1 as SGHRS and CDR2 as YFSETQ. V shed 0 bases and J shed 6 bases, with 6 bases lying between them. The CDR3 extends over 13 amino acids. The CDR3 loop reads CASSLVVSGELFF. The CDR3 region has the DNA TGCGCCAGCAGCTTGGTCGTCTCCGGGGAGCTGTTTTTT.